The 20 T cell receptor beta chains given below trace back to one sample, sequenced in a study of tumor-infiltrating lymphocytes in primary liver carcinoma. cDNA specific to TCR beta was made from 500 ng of total RNA, with a constant-region primer employed for priming. Investigators got TCR beta libraries out of three nested multiplex PCR rounds, done with slightly modified ARM-PCR. TRBV1-TRBV30 forward and Cbeta reverse primers drove the first two approximately 10-cycle rounds. MiXCR, run by TCRdb on the multiplex PCR reads, gives a single entry per CDR3 protein. The data contain fewer than 110,000 distinct CDR3 sequences, 65% to 75% of them seen just once; the ten biggest clones take up less than 15%. Between roughly 17 and 31 mg of unsorted bulk tissue served as the source from which RNA and DNA were co-extracted. Sequencing input: liver tumor tissue from sampling region 2. Described subset: tumor region T2, inferior pole. The receptor set was obtained from a woman between 55 and 75 years old with primary liver carcinoma and hepatitis B virus infection.

This chain uses TRBV29-1 with TRBJ2-1; the D gene is possibly TRBD2 (5 bases). This CDR3 is built from 15 residues. V lost 0 bases to trimming and J lost 7 bases, with 16 bases between them. Germline assignment: CDR1 SQVTM and CDR2 ANQGSEA. CDR3: CSVEDGIIMRNEQFF. The CDR3 region has the DNA TGCAGCGTTGAAGACGGGATTATCATGAGGAATGAGCAGTTCTTC.

This clonotype was seen repeatedly, ten times or more. V gene TRBV6-5 combines with J gene TRBJ1-6, with a weak D call TRBD1 (5 bases). The V end was cut by 8 bases, the J end by 7 bases, with 12 bases between. Germline CDR1 is MNHEY and CDR2 is SVGAGI. CDR3 length: 13 amino acids. In DNA form, the CDR3 reads TGTGCCAGCCGACGGGACGGGAATTCACCCCTCCACTTT. This translates into CASRRDGNSPLHF.

This clonotype was seen a handful of times. J is TRBJ2-3 and V is TRBV28, with unresolved D. This CDR3 is 15 amino acids long. Looked up from germline, CDR1 is MDHEN and CDR2 is SYDVKM. V lost 7 bases and J 1 base, leaving 15 bases between the germline ends. The CDR3 DNA sequence: TGTGCCAGCACCCCTTCAACTACCCGCACAGATACGCAGTATTTT. This codes for CASTPSTTRTDTQYF.

The sample holds one count of this clonotype. The chain is built from TRBV6-6 and TRBJ2-4, with D possibly being TRBD1 or TRBD2 (5 bases each). The CDR3 is made up of 17 amino acids. The V gene's germline CDR1 is MNHNY and CDR2 SVGAGI (reference sequence). V lost 2 bases and J lost 3, with 17 bases in between. The CDR3: CASSYGGRGLIKNIQYF. The DNA of the CDR3 is TGTGCCAGCAGTTACGGTGGACGGGGCCTAATCAAAAACATTCAGTACTTC.

This clonotype came up many times. The chain employs TRBV4-1 and TRBJ1-4; 7 positions agree with TRBD1. The CDR3 contains 18 residues. CDR1 and CDR2 from the germline V gene are MGHRA and YSYEKL. V dropped 3 bases and J dropped 4; count of bases not matched to a gene: 14. This CDR3 reads CASSHKTTGEGNNEKLFF. The DNA for the CDR3 is TGCGCCAGCAGCCACAAAACAACAGGGGAGGGGAATAATGAAAAACTGTTTTTT.

The V call is TRBV4-1, the J call TRBJ1-4; a weak D match, TRBD1 (6 bases). Germline CDR1 MGHRA, CDR2 YSYEKL. V lost 4 bases and J lost 0, with 15 bases in between. The CDR3 sequence is 17 residues long. The CDR3 spells CASSLGTQGATNEKLFF. CDR3 bases: TGCGCCAGCAGCCTAGGGACACAGGGAGCAACTAATGAAAAACTGTTTTTT.

Concerning this clonotype: Possible read error: a much larger clone is one base away. The chain combines TRBV5-1 with TRBJ2-3; D may be TRBD1 or TRBD2 (5 bases each). Germline V gives CDR1 SGHRS, CDR2 YFSETQ. The CDR3 has 16 amino acids. With 0 bases removed from V and 7 bases from J, the gap between germline ends came to 18 bases. CDR3 coding DNA: TGCGCCAGCAGCTTGGCTCGGGCAGGGACGGGAAATACGCAGTATTTT. It encodes CASSLARAGTGNTQYF.

In regard to this clonotype: A much larger clone differs by one base, so this may be a read error. The chain couples TRBV7-9 to TRBJ2-5, with D perhaps matching TRBD1 (5 bases). This CDR3 contains 11 residues. CDR1 is SEHNR and CDR2 is FQNEAQ in the germline V gene (reference sequence). The CDR3 here is CASSMTETLYF. For the CDR3, the DNA is TGTGCCAGCAGCATGACAGAGACCCTGTACTTC.

This clonotype was found a few times. This rearrangement joins TRBV30 to TRBJ2-7; D is perhaps TRBD2 (5 bases). This CDR3 spans 14 amino acids. Germline V gives CDR1 GTSNPN, CDR2 SVGIG (reference sequence). V dropped 4 bases and J dropped 0 bases, with 13 bases sitting between them. CDR3 DNA sequence: TGTGCCTGGAAGCGGACTGTGAGCTCCTACGAGCAGTACTTC. This sequence encodes CAWKRTVSSYEQYF.

Regarding this clonotype: This is likely a read error, given that the CDR3 carries no conserved phenylalanine or tryptophan at its end. The V call is TRBV11-3, the J call TRBJ2-1; 8 bases are a match to TRBD1. Germline assignment: CDR1 SGHNT and CDR2 YENEEA. J was trimmed by 8 bases and V by 7 bases; bases with no gene match: 7. The CDR3 is 13 amino acids. Here the CDR3 DNA reads TGTGCCAGCATCTTGGACAGGGACGATGAGCAGTTCCCC. Translated: CASILDRDDEQFP.

With regard to this clonotype: The missing conserved phenylalanine or tryptophan at the end of this CDR3 makes a read error likely. This chain links TRBV11-1 with TRBJ2-4; perhaps TRBD2 as D (5 bases). V lost 6 bases to trimming and J lost 4 bases, with 16 bases between them. Germline V gene sequence: CDR1 SGHAT, CDR2 FQDESV (reference sequence). The CDR3 has 15 residues. The CDR3 region is CASSLTAGQKNIQYL. CDR3 DNA sequence: TGTGCCAGCAGTTTAACCGCGGGTCAAAAAAACATTCAGTACTTA.

In the case of this clonotype: At one end the junction does not follow the germline gene, possibly because of a read error. The chain links TRBV11-3 to TRBJ2-2; D perhaps matches TRBD2 (6 bases). The CDR3 is made up of 17 amino acids. The germline CDR1 and CDR2 sequences are SGHNT and YENEEA. CDR3 amino acids: CASSLDSASANTGEVFF. DNA of the CDR3: TGTGCCAGCAGCTTAGACAGTGCTAGTGCGAACACCGGGGAGGTGTTTTTT.

As concerns this clonotype: The junction and the germline gene differ at one end; a read error may be behind it. The rearrangement joins TRBV6-5 to TRBJ1-5, with D maybe TRBD1 (5 bases). This CDR3 comprises 14 residues. Germline assignment: CDR1 MNHEY and CDR2 SVGAGI. DNA for the CDR3: TGTGCCAGCATCCGACGACAGTCCAATCAGTCCCAGCATTTT. Protein product: CASIRRQSNQSQHF.

Concerning this clonotype: A single base separates this from a much larger clone, so it may be a read error. Because the CDR3 is missing its conserved closing phenylalanine or tryptophan, this is likely a read error. V and J are TRBV12-3 or TRBV12-4 and TRBJ2-1; 8 bases match TRBD2. The CDR3 is 14 residues long. V shed 7 bases and J 9 bases; nucleotides not matched to a gene: 11. CDR3 coding DNA: TGTGCCAGCACCTGGGGGAGCGGGAGTGGTGAGCAGTTCTAC. Protein: CASTWGSGSGEQFY.

On this clonotype: A read error is likely, as this CDR3 ends without the conserved phenylalanine or tryptophan. V is TRBV5-4 and J is TRBJ2-5, with no clear D. Trimming cost V 0 bases and J 0 bases, with 6 bases left between them. The CDR3 has 14 residues. Germline values: CDR1 SGHNT, CDR2 YYREEE (reference sequence). The CDR3 sequence: CASSLDSYQETQYY. CDR3 DNA sequence: TGTGCCAGCAGCTTGGACAGCTACCAAGAGACCCAGTACTAC.

About this clonotype itself: A junction end diverges from the germline sequence, so it may reflect a read error. The chain uses TRBV6-1 and TRBJ2-1; TRBD2 is a possible D gene (5 bases). Germline loops: CDR1 MNHNS, CDR2 SASEGT. The CDR3 has 13 amino acids. The CDR3: CTSNPDYHNEQFF. The CDR3 nucleotides are TGTACCAGCAACCCTGACTATCACAATGAGCAGTTCTTC.

The V call is TRBV11-1, the J call TRBJ2-7, with D tentatively TRBD1 (5 bases). CDR1 SGHAT and CDR2 FQDESV come from the germline V gene (reference sequence). This CDR3 contains 14 residues. With 8 bases removed from V and 2 bases from J, the gap between germline ends came to 16 bases. This CDR3 reads CASWGVTRTYEQYF. The DNA of the CDR3 is TGTGCCAGCTGGGGCGTGACGAGGACCTACGAGCAGTACTTC.

The genes are TRBV18 and TRBJ2-5, with 9 bases fitting TRBD2. The germline CDR1 and CDR2 sequences are KGHSH and LQKENI. The CDR3 is made up of 16 amino acids. After removal of 4 bases from V and 4 bases from J, the junction contained 10 bases not matched to a gene. CDR3 in DNA: TGTGCCAGCTCACTACCCCGGCGGGAGGGCCGAGAGACCCAGTACTTC. It specifies CASSLPRREGRETQYF.

This sequence joins TRBV6-5 and TRBJ1-2; maybe TRBD1 (5 bases). Germline V lookup: CDR1 MNHEY, CDR2 SVGAGI. The CDR3 has 14 residues. The V gene lost 6 bases and the J gene lost 7 bases, with 18 bases spanning the gap. The CDR3 DNA reads as TGTGCCAGCAGCCCGAACAGGAAGCAGTCTGGCTACACCTTC. It yields the protein CASSPNRKQSGYTF.

This clonotype is a singleton in its sample. The junction does not match germline at one end; this may be a read error. This chain joins TRBV10-3 and TRBJ1-2, with D uncertain. The CDR3 is 13 amino acids. The V gene's germline CDR1 is ENHRY and CDR2 SYGVKD. In nucleotides, the CDR3 is TGTGCCATCAGTGAGAAGGGCGGCTATGGCTGCACCTTC. It is translated as CAISEKGGYGCTF.